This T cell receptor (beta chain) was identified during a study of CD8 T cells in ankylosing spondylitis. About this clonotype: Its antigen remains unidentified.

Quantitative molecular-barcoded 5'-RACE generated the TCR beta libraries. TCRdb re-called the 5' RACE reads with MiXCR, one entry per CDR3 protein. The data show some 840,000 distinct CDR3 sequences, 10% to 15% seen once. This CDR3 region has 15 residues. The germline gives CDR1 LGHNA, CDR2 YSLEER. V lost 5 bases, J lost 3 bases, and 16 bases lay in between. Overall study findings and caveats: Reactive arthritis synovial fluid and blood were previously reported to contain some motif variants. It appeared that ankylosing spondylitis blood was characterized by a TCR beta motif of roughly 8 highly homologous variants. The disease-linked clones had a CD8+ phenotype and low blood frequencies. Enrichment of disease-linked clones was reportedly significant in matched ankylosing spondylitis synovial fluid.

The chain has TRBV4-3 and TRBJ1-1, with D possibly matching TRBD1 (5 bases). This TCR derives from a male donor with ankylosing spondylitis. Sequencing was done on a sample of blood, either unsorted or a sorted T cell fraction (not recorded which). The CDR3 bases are TGCGCCAGCAGCTCCCTAGCAGGGATGTACACTGAAGCTTTCTTT. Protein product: CASSSLAGMYTEAFF.